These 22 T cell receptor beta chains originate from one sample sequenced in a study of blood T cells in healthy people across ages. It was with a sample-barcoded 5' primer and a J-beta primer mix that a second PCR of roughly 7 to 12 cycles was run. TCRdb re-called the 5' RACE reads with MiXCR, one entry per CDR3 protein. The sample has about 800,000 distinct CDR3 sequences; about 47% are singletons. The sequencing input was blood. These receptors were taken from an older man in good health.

The CDR3 region has the DNA TGTGCCAGCAGCACGGGAACCCTAGGGGCAGATACGCAGTATTTT. Residues: CASSTGTLGADTQYF. V is TRBV12-3 or TRBV12-4 and J is TRBJ2-3; D might be TRBD1 or TRBD2, each matching 5 bases. CDR3 length equals 15 residues. Trimming stripped 6 bases from V and 4 bases from J, with 17 bases between.

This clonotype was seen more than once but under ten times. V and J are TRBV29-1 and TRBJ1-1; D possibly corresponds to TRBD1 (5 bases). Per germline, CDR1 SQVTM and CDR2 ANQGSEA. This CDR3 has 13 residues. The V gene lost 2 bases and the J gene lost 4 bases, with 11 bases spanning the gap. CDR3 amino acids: CSVESGGTTEAFF. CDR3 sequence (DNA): TGCAGCGTTGAATCGGGGGGTACCACTGAAGCTTTCTTT.

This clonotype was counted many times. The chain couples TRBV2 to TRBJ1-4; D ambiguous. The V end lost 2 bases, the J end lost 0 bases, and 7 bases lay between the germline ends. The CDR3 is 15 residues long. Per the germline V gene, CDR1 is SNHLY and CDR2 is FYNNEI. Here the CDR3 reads CASSEIPPTNEKLFF. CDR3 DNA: TGTGCCAGCAGTGAAATCCCCCCAACTAATGAAAAACTGTTTTTT.

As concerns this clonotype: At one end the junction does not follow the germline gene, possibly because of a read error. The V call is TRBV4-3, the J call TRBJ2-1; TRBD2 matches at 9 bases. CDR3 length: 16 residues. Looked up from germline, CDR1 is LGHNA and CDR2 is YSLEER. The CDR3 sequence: CASGQAPAGGNNEQFF. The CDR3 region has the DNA TGCGCCAGCGGCCAAGCCCCAGCGGGAGGTAACAATGAGCAGTTCTTC.

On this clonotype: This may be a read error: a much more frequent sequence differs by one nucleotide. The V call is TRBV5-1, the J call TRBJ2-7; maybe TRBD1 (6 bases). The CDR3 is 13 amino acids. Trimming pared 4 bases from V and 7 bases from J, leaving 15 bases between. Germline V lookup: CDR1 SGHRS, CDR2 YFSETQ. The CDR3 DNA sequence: TGCGCCAGCAGCGCCGGACAGAGGGATGAGCAGTACTTC. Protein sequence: CASSAGQRDEQYF.

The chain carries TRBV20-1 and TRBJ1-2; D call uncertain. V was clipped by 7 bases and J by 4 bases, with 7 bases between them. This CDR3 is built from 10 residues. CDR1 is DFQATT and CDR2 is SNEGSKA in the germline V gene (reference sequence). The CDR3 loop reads CSVALYGYTF. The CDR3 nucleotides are TGCAGTGTGGCGCTCTATGGCTACACCTTC.

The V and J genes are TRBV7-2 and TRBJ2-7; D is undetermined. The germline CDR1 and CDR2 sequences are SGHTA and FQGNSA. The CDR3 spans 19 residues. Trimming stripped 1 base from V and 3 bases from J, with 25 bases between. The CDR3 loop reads CASSLGGWGPSHPDYEQYF. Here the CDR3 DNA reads TGTGCCAGCAGCTTAGGGGGATGGGGTCCTAGTCACCCAGACTACGAGCAGTACTTC.

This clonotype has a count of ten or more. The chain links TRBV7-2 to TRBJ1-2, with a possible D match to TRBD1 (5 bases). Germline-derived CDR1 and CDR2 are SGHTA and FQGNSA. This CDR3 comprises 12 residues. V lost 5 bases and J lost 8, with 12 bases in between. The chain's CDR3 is CASSPFEGGYTF. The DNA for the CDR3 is TGTGCCAGCAGCCCATTCGAGGGGGGCTACACCTTC.

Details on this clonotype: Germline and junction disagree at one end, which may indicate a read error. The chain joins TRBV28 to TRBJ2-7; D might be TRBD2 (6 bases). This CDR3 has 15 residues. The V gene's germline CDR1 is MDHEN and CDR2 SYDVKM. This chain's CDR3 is CTSSWWGEKGYEQYF. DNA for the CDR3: TGTACCAGCAGTTGGTGGGGGGAAAAGGGATACGAGCAGTACTTC.

The CDR3 loop is CASKSGNTGELFF. CDR3 DNA: TGTGCCAGCAAATCGGGCAACACCGGGGAGCTGTTTTTT. The V and J genes are TRBV9 and TRBJ2-2; D remains unclear. The CDR3 is 13 residues long. Between the trimmed V and J ends, which lost 6 bases and 2 bases, there was a span of 8 bases. CDR1 is SGDLS and CDR2 is YYNGEE in the germline V gene.

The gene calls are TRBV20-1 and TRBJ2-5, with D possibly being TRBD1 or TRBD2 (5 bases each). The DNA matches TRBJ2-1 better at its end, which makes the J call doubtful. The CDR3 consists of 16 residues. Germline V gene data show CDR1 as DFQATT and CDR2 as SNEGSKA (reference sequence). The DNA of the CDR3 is TGCAGTGCTAGATTTGACGGGGCTCAGAGCCAAGAGACCCAGTTCTTC. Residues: CSARFDGAQSQETQFF.

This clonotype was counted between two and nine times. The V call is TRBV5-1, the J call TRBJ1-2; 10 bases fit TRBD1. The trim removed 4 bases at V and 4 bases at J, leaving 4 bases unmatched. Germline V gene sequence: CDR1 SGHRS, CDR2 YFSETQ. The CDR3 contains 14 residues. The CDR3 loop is CASSGQGEGYGYTF. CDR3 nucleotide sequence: TGCGCCAGCAGCGGACAGGGGGAAGGCTATGGCTACACCTTC.

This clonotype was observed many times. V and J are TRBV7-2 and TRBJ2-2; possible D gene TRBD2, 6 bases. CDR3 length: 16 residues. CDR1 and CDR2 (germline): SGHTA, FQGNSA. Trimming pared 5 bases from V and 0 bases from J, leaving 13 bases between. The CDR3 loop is CASSPHSGANTGELFF. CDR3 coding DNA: TGTGCCAGCAGCCCTCATAGCGGCGCGAACACCGGGGAGCTGTTTTTT.

The CDR3 reads CASSVDYATNEQYF. As DNA, the CDR3 is TGTGCCAGCAGCGTAGATTATGCGACCAACGAGCAGTACTTC. The rearrangement joins TRBV9 to TRBJ2-7, with D hard to call. Trimming removed 0 bases from V and 5 bases from J, with 12 bases in between. This CDR3 region has 14 residues. Per germline, CDR1 SGDLS and CDR2 YYNGEE.

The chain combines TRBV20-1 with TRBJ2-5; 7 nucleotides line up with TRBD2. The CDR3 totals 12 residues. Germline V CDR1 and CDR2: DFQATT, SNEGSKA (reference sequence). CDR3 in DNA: TGCTCAAACTTAGCGGGCCAAGAGACCCAGTACTTC. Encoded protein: CSNLAGQETQYF.

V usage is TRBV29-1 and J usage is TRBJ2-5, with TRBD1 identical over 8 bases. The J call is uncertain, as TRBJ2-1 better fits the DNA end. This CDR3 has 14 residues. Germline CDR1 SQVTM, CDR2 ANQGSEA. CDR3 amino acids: CSVVTGVSQETQFF. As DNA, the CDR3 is TGCAGCGTTGTGACAGGGGTATCTCAAGAGACCCAGTTCTTC.

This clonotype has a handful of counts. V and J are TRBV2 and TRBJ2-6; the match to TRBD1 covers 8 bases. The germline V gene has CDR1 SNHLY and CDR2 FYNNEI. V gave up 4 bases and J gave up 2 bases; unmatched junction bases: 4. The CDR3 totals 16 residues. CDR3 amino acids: CASSVLQGAGANVLTF. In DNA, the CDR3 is TGTGCCAGCAGTGTTCTACAGGGGGCTGGGGCCAACGTCCTGACTTTC. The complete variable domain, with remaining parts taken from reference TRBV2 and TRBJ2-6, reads EPEVTQTPSHQVTQMGQEVILRCVPISNHLYFYWYRQILGQKVEFLVSFYNNEISEKSEIFDDQFSVERPDGSNFTLKIRSTKLEDSAMYFCASSVLQGAGANVLTFGAGSRLTVL.

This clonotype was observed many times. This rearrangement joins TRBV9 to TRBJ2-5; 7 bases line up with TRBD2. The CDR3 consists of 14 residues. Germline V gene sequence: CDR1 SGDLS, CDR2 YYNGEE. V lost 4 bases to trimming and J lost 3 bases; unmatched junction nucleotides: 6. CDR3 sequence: CASSPMSGEETQYF. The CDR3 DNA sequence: TGTGCCAGCAGCCCGATGAGCGGGGAAGAGACCCAGTACTTC.

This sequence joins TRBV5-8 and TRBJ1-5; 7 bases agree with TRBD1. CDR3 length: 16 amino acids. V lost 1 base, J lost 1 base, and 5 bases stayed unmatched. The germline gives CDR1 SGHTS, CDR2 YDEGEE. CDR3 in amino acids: CASSLRTGSSNQPQHF. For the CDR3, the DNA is TGTGCCAGCAGCTTGAGGACAGGTTCCAGCAATCAGCCCCAGCATTTT.

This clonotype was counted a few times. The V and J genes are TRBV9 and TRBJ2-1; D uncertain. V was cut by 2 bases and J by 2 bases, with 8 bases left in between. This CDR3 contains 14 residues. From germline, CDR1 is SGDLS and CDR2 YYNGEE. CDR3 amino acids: CASSVRPTYNEQFF. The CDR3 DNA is TGTGCCAGCAGCGTCCGCCCAACCTACAATGAGCAGTTCTTC.

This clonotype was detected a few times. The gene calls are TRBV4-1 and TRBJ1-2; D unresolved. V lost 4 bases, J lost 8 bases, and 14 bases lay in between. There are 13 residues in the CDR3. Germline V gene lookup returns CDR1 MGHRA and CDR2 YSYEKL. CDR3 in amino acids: CASSLWAHGGYTF. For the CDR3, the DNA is TGCGCCAGCAGCCTATGGGCGCACGGGGGCTACACCTTC.

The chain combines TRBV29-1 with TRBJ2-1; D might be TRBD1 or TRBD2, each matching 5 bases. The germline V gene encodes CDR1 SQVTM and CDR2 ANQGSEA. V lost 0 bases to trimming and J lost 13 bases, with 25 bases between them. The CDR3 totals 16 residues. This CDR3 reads CSVEDRGVAPSETQFF. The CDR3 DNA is TGCAGCGTTGAAGATAGAGGGGTCGCTCCCTCAGAGACCCAGTTCTTC.